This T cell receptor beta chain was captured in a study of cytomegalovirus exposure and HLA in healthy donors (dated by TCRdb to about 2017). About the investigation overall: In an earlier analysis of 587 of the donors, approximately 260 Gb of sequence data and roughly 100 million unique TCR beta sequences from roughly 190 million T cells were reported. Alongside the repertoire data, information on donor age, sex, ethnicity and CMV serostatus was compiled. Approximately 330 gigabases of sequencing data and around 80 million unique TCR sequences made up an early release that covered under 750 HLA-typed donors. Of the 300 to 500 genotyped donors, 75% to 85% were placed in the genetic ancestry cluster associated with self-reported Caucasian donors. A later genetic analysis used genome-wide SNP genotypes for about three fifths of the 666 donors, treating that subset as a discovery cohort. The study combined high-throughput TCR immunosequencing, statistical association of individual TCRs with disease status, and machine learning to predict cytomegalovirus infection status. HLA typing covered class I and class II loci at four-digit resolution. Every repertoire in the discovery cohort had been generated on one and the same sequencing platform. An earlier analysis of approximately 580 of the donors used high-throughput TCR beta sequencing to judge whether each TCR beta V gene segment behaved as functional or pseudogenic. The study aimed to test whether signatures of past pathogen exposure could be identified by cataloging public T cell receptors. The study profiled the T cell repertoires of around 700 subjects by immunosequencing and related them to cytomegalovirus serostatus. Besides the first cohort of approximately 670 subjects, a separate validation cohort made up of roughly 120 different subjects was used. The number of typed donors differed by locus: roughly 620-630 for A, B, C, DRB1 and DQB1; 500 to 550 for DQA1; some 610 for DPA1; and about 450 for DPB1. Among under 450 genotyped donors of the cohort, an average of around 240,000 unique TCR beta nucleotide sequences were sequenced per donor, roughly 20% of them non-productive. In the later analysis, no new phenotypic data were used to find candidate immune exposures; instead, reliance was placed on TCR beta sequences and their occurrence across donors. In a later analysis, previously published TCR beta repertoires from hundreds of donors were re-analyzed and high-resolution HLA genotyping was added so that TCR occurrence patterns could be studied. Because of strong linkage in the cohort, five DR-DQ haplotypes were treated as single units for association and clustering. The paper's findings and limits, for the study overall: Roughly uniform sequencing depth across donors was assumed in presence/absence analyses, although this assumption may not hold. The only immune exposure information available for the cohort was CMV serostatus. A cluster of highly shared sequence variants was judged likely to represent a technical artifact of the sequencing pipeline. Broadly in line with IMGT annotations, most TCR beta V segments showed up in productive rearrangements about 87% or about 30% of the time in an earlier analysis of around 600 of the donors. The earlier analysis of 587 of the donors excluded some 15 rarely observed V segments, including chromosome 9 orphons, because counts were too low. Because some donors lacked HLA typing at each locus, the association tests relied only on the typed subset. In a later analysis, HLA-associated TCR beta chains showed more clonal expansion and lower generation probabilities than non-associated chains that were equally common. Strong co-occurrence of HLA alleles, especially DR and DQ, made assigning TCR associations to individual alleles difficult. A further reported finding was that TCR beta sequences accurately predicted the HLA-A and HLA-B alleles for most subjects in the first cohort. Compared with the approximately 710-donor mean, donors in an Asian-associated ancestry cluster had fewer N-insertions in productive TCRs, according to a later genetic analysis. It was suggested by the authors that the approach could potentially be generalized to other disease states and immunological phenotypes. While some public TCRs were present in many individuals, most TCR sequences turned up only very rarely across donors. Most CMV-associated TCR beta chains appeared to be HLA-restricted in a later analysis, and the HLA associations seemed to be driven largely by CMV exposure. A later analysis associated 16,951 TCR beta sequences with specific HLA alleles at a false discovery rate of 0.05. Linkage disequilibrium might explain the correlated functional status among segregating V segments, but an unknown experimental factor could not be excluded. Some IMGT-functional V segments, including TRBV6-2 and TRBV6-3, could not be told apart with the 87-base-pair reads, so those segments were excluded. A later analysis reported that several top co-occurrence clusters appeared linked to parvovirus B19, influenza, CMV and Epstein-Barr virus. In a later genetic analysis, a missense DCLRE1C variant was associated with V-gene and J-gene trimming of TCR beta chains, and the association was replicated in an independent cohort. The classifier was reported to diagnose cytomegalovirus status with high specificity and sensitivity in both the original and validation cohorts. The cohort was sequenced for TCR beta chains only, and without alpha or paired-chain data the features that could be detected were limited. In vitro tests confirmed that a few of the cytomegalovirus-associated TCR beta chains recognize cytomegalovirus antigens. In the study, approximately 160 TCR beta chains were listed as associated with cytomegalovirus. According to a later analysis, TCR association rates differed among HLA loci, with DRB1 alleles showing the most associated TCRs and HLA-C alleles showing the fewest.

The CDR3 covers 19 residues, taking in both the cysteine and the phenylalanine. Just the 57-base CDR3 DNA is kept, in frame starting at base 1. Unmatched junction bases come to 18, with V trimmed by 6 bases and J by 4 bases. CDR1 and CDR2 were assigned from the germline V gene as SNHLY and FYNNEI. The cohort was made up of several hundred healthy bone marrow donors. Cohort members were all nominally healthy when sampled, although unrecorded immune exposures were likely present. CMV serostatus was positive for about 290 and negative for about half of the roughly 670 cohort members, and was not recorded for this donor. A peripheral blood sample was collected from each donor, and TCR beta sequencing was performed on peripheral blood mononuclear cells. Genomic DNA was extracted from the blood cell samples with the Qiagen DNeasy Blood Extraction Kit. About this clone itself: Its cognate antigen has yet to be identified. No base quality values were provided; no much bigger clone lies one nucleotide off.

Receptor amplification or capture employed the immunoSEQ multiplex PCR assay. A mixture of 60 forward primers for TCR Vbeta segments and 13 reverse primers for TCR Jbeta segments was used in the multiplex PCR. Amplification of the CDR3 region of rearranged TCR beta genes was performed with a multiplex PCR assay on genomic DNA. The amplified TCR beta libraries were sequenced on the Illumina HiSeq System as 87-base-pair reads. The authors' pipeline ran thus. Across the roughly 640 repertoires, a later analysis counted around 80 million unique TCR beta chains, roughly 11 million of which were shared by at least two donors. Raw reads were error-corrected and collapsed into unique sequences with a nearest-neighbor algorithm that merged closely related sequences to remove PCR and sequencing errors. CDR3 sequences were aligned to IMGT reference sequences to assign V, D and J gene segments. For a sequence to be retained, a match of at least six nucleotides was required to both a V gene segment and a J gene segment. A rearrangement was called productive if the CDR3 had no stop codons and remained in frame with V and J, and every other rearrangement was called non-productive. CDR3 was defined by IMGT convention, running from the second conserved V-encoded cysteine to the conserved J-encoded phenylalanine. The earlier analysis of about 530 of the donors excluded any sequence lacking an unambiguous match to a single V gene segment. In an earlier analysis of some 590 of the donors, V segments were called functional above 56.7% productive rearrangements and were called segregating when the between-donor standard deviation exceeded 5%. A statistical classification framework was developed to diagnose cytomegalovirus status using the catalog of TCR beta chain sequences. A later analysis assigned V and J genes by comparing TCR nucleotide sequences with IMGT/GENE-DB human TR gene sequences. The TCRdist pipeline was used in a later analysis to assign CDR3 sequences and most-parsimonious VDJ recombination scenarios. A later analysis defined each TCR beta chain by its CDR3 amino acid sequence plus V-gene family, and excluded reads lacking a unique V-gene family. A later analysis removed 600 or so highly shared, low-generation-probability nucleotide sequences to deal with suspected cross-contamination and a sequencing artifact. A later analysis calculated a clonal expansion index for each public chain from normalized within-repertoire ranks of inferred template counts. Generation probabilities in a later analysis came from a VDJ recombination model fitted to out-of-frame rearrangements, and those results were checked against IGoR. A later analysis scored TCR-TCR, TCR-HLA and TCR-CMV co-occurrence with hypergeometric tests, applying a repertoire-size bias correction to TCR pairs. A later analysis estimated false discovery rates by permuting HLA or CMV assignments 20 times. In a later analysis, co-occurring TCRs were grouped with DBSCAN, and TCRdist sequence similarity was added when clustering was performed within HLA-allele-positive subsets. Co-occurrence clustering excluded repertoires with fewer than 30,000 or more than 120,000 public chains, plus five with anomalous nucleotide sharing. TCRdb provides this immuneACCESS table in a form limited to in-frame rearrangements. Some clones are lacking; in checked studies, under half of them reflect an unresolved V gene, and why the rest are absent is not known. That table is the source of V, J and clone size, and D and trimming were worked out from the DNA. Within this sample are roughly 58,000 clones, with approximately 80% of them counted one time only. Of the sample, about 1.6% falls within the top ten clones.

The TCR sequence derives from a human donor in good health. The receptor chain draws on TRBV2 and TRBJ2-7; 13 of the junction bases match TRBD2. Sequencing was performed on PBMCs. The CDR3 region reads CASSPSPGLAGYGAYEQYF. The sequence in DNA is TGTGCCAGCAGCCCATCACCGGGACTAGCGGGGTATGGGGCTTACGAGCAGTACTTC.